This T cell receptor (beta chain) was sequenced for a study of cytomegalovirus exposure and HLA in healthy donors listed by TCRdb under 2017. Background for the entire study: A later analysis indicated that the 120 validation repertoires were generated on the platform also employed for the 720 or so repertoires of the first cohort. To predict cytomegalovirus infection status, the study brought together high-throughput TCR immunosequencing, statistical association of individual TCRs with disease status, and machine learning. The study aimed to test whether signatures of past pathogen exposure could be identified by cataloging public T cell receptors. Besides the first cohort of 666 subjects, a separate validation cohort made up of 120 or so different subjects was used.

The germline V gene encodes CDR1 KGHSH and CDR2 LQKENI. The CDR3 runs 15 amino acids, cysteine and phenylalanine included. Of all the DNA, just the CDR3 is kept, 45 bases in frame from base 1. The germline V end is reduced by 8 bases and the J end by 1 base; junction bases left unmatched: 9. Separate from the approximately 700-subject first cohort, the validation cohort of 95 to 150 subjects was the group to which the donors belonged. Library prep was done by the immunoSEQ multiplex PCR assay. Concerning the study's data processing: A statistical classification framework was built to diagnose cytomegalovirus status from the catalog of TCR beta chain sequences. This is the immuneACCESS table as TCRdb keeps it, with only in-frame sequences that have V and J called. A part of the clones is gone; compared with another copy, unresolved V genes explain less than half, and the rest is unexplained. D and trimming were read from the DNA, whereas the V and J calls and clone size are those reported in that table. This sample holds approximately 82,000 clones; 85% to 95% were observed only once. The ten largest account for around 0.69% of the sample.

Concerning this clone itself: Its target antigen remains unknown. No quality values exist for individual bases; no much larger clone is one base distant.

Study-level results and caveats: Subsequent analysis determined that TCRs grouped into clusters in the first cohort also showed a tendency toward co-occurrence across the roughly 120 validation repertoires, and 85% to 95% of cluster scores exceeded 0. The classifier was reported to diagnose cytomegalovirus status with high specificity and sensitivity in both the original and validation cohorts. Most TCR sequences were seen in very few donors, while some public TCRs were found in many individuals. A total of 150 or so TCR beta chains were listed by the study as associated with cytomegalovirus. A later analysis had no HLA typing for the validation cohort, so co-occurrence there was scored across all 110 or so repertoires. A few of the identified cytomegalovirus-associated TCR beta chains were confirmed in vitro to be specific for cytomegalovirus antigens. It was suggested by the authors that the approach could potentially be generalized to other disease states and immunological phenotypes.

The sequenced material came from PBMCs. Recombination joined TRBV18 with TRBJ1-1; 8 middle bases align to TRBD1. The receptor was derived from a woman aged 18-29 years in good health and CMV-seronegative. The sequenced DNA: TGTGCCAGCGCCCCAACCGGGACAGGGAACACTGAAGCTTTCTTT. It is translated as CASAPTGTGNTEAFF.